This TCR beta chain was observed in a study of regulatory T cells in long-lasting Graves disease (dated by TCRdb to the early 2020s). For the study in its entirety: Newly diagnosed Graves' disease patients had taken antithyroid drugs for less than 3 months. TCR sequencing covered around 13 persistent and around 20 newly diagnosed Graves' disease patients, about 35 samples in total. This study used TCR sequencing and RNA sequencing of peripheral blood to compare persistent Graves' disease patients against newly diagnosed Graves' disease patients. The study took place in China and was registered as a clinical trial.

What the authors observed across the whole study: The study examined only peripheral blood because the primary lesion, thyroid tissue, could not be accessed. TRBV28, TRBJ1-2 and TRBJ2-5 were preferentially used in persistent disease, while TRBV20-1 and TRBJ2-1 were favored in newly diagnosed disease. Lower TCR Shannon entropy and fewer highly expanded clones were observed in persistent Graves' disease patients than in newly diagnosed patients, which suggested clonal expansion. Sequencing and analysis were limited to the TCR beta chain. Patients with persistent disease shared more public clonotypes (roughly 2,900) than newly diagnosed patients did (966). The authors acknowledged the small sample size as a limitation that may reduce accuracy.

The intended sense of this specimen's time point label: newly diagnosed GD, antithyroid drugs for less than 3 months. For both TCR sequencing and RNA sequencing, RNA was extracted from PBMCs using TRIzol. The diagnosis of Graves' disease followed American Thyroid Association guidelines. Patients for the study were recruited at an endocrinology department in Xi'an, China. Each patient gave 7.5 to 10 milliliters of peripheral blood, collected in an EDTA anticoagulant tube. PBMCs were isolated by Ficoll Paque Plus density gradient separation without further T cell sorting. An Agilent 2100 Bioanalyzer and agarose gel were used to check RNA quality, and a NanoDrop 2000 was used to measure RNA concentration. Comments on this clonotype: No cognate antigen has been identified for it. The record has no base qualities; no much larger clone is one base away.

Library preparation was by multiplex PCR. TCRdb records Illumina HiSeq 4000 as the sequencer. iRepertoire HTBI primers and Arm-PCR amplification of CDR3 regions were used to construct TCR beta libraries. Gel purification was performed on PCR products prior to sequencing. Processing in the source paper ran as follows. Gene usage analysis of CDR3 amino acid clonotypes used the approximately 62 TRBV and 14 to 15 TRBJ segments found across samples. COPE and FqMerger were used to merge the filtered high-quality paired reads into contigs. BLAST was used to align contigs to the IMGT TRBV, TRBD and TRBJ reference genes, and CDR3 was defined following IMGT. Clonotypes above 0.1% frequency were classified as highly expanded clones. Shannon entropy was used to measure repertoire diversity, and the Gini coefficient was used to measure V-J evenness. Public clonotypes were defined as clonotypes shared by more than one individual. TCRdb redid the processing of the public reads, applying fastp at Q25 and MiXCR, and retained in-frame beta chains. Rows merge per CDR3 protein into single entries with the most common DNA and genes. What appears here as the V and J calls and clone size reflects TCRdb's work, not the paper's. Present in this sample are around 400,000 distinct CDR3 sequences, 10% to 15% of which were seen just once. The top ten clonotypes cover under 20% of the sample.

As encoded in the germline V gene, CDR1 is MDHEN while CDR2 is SYDVKM. Inclusive of the bounding cysteine and valine, the CDR3 is 13 residues long. Only the CDR3 portion is preserved as DNA: 39 bases, with reading frame beginning at the first base. Trimming takes 6 bases off V and 2 bases off J; junction bases not matched to a gene: 3. This sample was also put to use in a study of T cells in Graves' hyperthyroidism and ophthalmopathy. As the second publication notes: A patient counted as having stable Graves' hyperthyroidism if no progression to ophthalmopathy occurred over 18 months of follow-up. The hyperthyroidism patients were between 18 and 65 years old and newly diagnosed, with a disease duration of less than 2 months. Patients with uncontrolled infections, other autoimmune diseases, pregnancy or lactation were excluded. Diagnoses were based on clinical symptoms, serum thyroxine and TRAb, thyroid ultrasound and orbital computed tomography. The first round of RT-PCR for the TCR CDR3 was performed with the HTBI primer set and the Qiagen OneStep RT-PCR kit. Blood samples also contained most of the expanded thyroid clonotypes (frequency above 0.001), which suggests that blood repertoires may reflect thyroid immune responses. A 13 V-J signature model separated ophthalmopathy from stable hyperthyroidism, with approximately 87% sensitivity and 81.08% specificity in cross-validation and 80%/75% in testing. In validation, the model predicted progression to ophthalmopathy a median of roughly 6.2 months before onset, with roughly 70% sensitivity and 72.22% specificity. To identify distinguishing TCR V-J signatures, a discovery cohort of about a hundred patients was used, comprising under 45 with Graves' ophthalmopathy and around 57 with stable Graves' hyperthyroidism. Whether ophthalmopathy could be predicted prospectively was tested in an independent validation cohort made up of 18 hyperthyroidism patients plus 17 patients who later progressed to ophthalmopathy. The 95 to 100 discovery patients were randomly divided into training and test sets at a 7:3 ratio. In several Graves' hyperthyroidism patients, the study also compared T-cell repertoires from thyroid tissue with T-cell repertoires from blood. After blood sampling, hyperthyroidism patients were treated with methimazole at a starting dose of 30 mg daily, and ophthalmopathy patients were treated with high-dose intravenous methylprednisolone. The libraries were constructed in a second round of multiplex PCR and then size-selected and purified. Sequencing of the libraries was done on an Illumina HiSeq2000 using paired-end 100 bp reads. Raw data were processed with SOAPnuke, discarding reads with adapters, uncalled bases, mean Phred below 15, or no exact constant-primer or identifier match. COPE v1.2.5 was used to merge high-quality paired reads, and clonotypes were defined as unique nucleotide sequences. MiTCR v1.1 was used to align the clonotypes against IMGT TRBV, TRBD and TRBJ reference segments. Only V-J combinations with frequency above 0.0001, covering about 99% of repertoires, were analysed. The TCS score was defined as the ratio of F50 (clonal expansion) to E x V (chaos), calculated using BLOSUM62-based TCRdist between CDR3 peptides within each V-J. Welch's t-statistics and random forest reduced some 510 V-J features to roughly 13, which were used in a naive Bayes classifier (R e1071). Sample size was not statistically predetermined, and blinding of investigators to group allocation was not performed. The paper reports TCR Vbeta CDR3 sequencing of approximately 140 peripheral blood samples: under 45 ophthalmopathy, approximately 74 hyperthyroidism and approximately 17 progressor patients.

Source: peripheral blood mononuclear cells (PBMCs), taken at new diagnosis, from a patient treated with antithyroid drugs. The V and J genes are TRBV28 and TRBJ2-7, and TRBD1 aligns with 8 junction nucleotides. This TCR came from a woman younger than 30 with Graves disease. Donor details come from another sample of the same person, matched by shared clones. The bases read TGTGCCAGCAGGCGGACAGGGCCCTACGAGCAGTACGTC. It codes for CASRRTGPYEQYV.